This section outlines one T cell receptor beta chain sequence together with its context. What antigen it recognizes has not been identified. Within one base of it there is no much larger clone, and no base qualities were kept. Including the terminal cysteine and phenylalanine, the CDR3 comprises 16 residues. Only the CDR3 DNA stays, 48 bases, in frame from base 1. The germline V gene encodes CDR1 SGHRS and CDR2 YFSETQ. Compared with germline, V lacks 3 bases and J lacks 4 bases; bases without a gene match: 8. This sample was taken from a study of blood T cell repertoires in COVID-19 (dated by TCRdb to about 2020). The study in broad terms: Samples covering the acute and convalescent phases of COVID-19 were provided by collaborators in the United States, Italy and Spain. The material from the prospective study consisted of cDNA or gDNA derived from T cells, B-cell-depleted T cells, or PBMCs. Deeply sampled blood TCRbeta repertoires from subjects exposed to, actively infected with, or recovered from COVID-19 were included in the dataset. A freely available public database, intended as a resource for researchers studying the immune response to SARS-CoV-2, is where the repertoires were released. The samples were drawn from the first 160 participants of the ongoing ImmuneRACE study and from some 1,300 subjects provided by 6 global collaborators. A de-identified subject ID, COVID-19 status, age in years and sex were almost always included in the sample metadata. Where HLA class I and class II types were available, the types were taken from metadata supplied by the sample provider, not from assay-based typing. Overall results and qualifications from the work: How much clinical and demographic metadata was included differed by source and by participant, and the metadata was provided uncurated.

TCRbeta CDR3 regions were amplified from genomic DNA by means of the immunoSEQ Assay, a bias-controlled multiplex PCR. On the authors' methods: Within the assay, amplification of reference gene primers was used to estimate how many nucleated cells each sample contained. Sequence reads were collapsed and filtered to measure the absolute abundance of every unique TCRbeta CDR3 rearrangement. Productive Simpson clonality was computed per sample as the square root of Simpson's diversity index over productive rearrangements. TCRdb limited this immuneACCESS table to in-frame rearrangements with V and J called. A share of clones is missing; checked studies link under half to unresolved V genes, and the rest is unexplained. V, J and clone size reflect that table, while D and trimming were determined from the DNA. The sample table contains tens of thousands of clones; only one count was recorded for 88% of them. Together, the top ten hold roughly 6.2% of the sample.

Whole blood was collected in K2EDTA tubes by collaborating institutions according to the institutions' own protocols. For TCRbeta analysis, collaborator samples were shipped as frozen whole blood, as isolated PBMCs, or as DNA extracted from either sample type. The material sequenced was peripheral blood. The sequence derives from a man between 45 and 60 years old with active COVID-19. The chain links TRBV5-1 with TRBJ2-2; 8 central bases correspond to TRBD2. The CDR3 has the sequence CASSSRTSRGTGELFF. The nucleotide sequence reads TGCGCCAGCAGCTCTAGGACTAGCCGAGGCACCGGGGAGCTGTTTTTT.